The next 13 T cell receptor beta chains were all read from a single sample in a study of blood T cell repertoires in COVID-19. Here immunoSEQ multiplex PCR was the method, and the copy in TCRdb shows in-frame clones only, minus some. Of just under 75,000 clones in the sample, approximately 88% were seen once. The sample comprised peripheral blood. These receptors all come from a man of 80 years or more with active or convalescent COVID-19.

The genes are TRBV4-2 and TRBJ2-7; D might be TRBD2 (6 bases). Germline V gives CDR1 LGHNA, CDR2 YNFKEQ. Trimming took 4 bases from V and 0 from J, leaving 13 bases between them. This CDR3 has 15 residues. CDR3 in DNA: TGTGCCAGCAGCCCTGCTGCGGGGCTCTCCTACGAGCAGTACTTC. This encodes CASSPAAGLSYEQYF.

Only one count was recorded for this clone. J is TRBJ2-7 and V is TRBV6-5; TRBD1 matches at 8 bases. Unmatched junction bases numbered 8, after V lost 2 bases and J lost 5 bases. CDR1 and CDR2 from the germline V gene are MNHEY and SVGAGI. The length of the CDR3 is 15 residues. CDR3 sequence: CASSYNLDRVDEQYF. The CDR3 bases are TGTGCCAGCAGTTACAACCTGGACAGGGTCGACGAGCAGTACTTC.

The chain combines TRBV7-8 with TRBJ1-2, with D possibly TRBD1 on 5 matching bases. Between the trimmed V and J ends, which lost 5 bases and 8 bases, there was a span of 12 bases. Germline CDR1 reads SGHVS; CDR2 reads FQNEAQ. The CDR3 spans 12 residues. The CDR3 protein is CASSQNRQGYTF. CDR3 sequence (DNA): TGTGCCAGCAGCCAAAACAGGCAAGGCTACACCTTC.

The V and J genes are TRBV29-1 and TRBJ1-1; D gene uncertain. V was pared by 3 bases and J by 1 base, with 6 bases between. Germline CDR1 is SQVTM and CDR2 is ANQGSEA. The CDR3 runs 12 residues. The DNA of the CDR3 is TGCAGCGTTGAGGCAAAGAACACTGAAGCTTTCTTT. Protein sequence: CSVEAKNTEAFF.

V gene TRBV29-1 combines with J gene TRBJ2-3; tentatively, D is TRBD2 (6 bases). The ends were cut back, 0 bases at V and 5 bases at J, with 15 bases in the middle. The CDR3 has 15 residues. Germline V CDR1 and CDR2: SQVTM, ANQGSEA. The CDR3 protein is CSVEEFRGKIDTQYF. The CDR3 DNA follows: TGCAGCGTTGAAGAGTTTCGCGGGAAAATAGATACGCAGTATTTT.

J is TRBJ1-6 and V is TRBV2; D possibly corresponds to TRBD1 (6 bases). Germline V gives CDR1 SNHLY, CDR2 FYNNEI. This CDR3 is built from 15 residues. The V and J ends lost 7 bases and 5 bases respectively, with 15 bases between them. The CDR3 sequence: CASTESRGNNSPLHF. DNA for the CDR3: TGTGCCAGCACCGAAAGCAGGGGCAATAATTCACCCCTCCACTTT. Based on the CDR3 plus reference TRBV2 and TRBJ1-6, the full variable domain is EPEVTQTPSHQVTQMGQEVILRCVPISNHLYFYWYRQILGQKVEFLVSFYNNEISEKSEIFDDQFSVERPDGSNFTLKIRSTKLEDSAMYFCASTESRGNNSPLHFGNGTRLTVT.

V usage is TRBV5-1 and J usage is TRBJ1-1, with D possibly TRBD1 on 5 matching bases. Germline lookup yields CDR1 SGHRS and CDR2 YFSETQ. Trimming took 6 bases from V and 5 from J, leaving 17 bases between them. CDR3 size: 14 residues. The CDR3 coding sequence is TGCGCCAGCAACGAGGCCGGCGGGGGGACTGAAGCTTTCTTT. This encodes CASNEAGGGTEAFF.

The CDR3 sequence is CASSGRSNEKLFF. CDR3 bases: TGTGCCAGTAGTGGCAGGTCTAATGAAAAACTGTTTTTT. The chain carries TRBV19 and TRBJ1-4; D is undetermined. In germline, CDR1 is LNHDA, CDR2 SQIVND (reference sequence). The CDR3 consists of 13 residues. The ends were cut back, 5 bases at V and 3 bases at J, with 7 bases in the middle. Complete variable domain (other parts from reference TRBV19 and TRBJ1-4): DGGITQSPKYLFRKEGQNVTLSCEQNLNHDAMYWYRQDPGQGLRLIYYSQIVNDFQKGDIAEGYSVSREKKESFPLTVTSAQKNPTAFYLCASSGRSNEKLFFGSGTQLSVL.

V gene TRBV28 combines with J gene TRBJ2-7; TRBD1 agrees at 9 bases. This CDR3 is 13 amino acids long. J gave up 3 bases and V 7 bases, and 4 bases lay outside the gene matches. The germline gives CDR1 MDHEN, CDR2 SYDVKM. CDR3 bases: TGTGCCAGCACCCGGGACAGGGTCTACGAGCAGTACTTC. It is translated as CASTRDRVYEQYF.

This rearrangement joins TRBV6-2 or TRBV6-3 to TRBJ2-7; the match to TRBD2 covers 8 bases. Germline V gives CDR1 MNHEY, CDR2 SVGEGT. Germline trimming cut 2 bases from V and 2 bases from J; bases unmatched to any gene: 5. The CDR3 covers 15 residues. Here the CDR3 DNA reads TGTGCCAGCAGTTACGATGGGACTAGAGCCTACGAGCAGTACTTC. The encoded protein is CASSYDGTRAYEQYF.

The chain employs TRBV4-1 and TRBJ1-5; the D gene is possibly TRBD1 (5 bases). Per the germline V gene, CDR1 is MGHRA and CDR2 is YSYEKL. The V end lost 4 bases, the J end lost 1 base, and 14 bases lay between the germline ends. The CDR3 is made up of 16 amino acids. CDR3 bases: TGCGCCAGCAGCCCAGGTCAGGGACTAAGCAATCAGCCCCAGCATTTT. This sequence encodes CASSPGQGLSNQPQHF.

The chain joins TRBV15 to TRBJ1-1, with D possibly matching TRBD1 (5 bases). Germline lookup yields CDR1 LNHNV and CDR2 YYDKDF (reference sequence). The V gene lost 1 base and the J gene lost 5 bases, with 17 bases spanning the gap. This CDR3 has 16 amino acids. The CDR3 spells CATSRVAGPGGTEAFF. As DNA, the CDR3 is TGTGCCACCAGCAGAGTGGCAGGCCCGGGGGGAACTGAAGCTTTCTTT. The full variable domain, its missing parts supplied by reference TRBV15 and TRBJ1-1, is DAMVIQNPRYQVTQFGKPVTLSCSQTLNHNVMYWYQQKSSQAPKLLFHYYDKDFNNEADTPDNFQSRRPNTSFCFLDIRSPGLGDTAMYLCATSRVAGPGGTEAFFGQGTRLTVV.

The chain carries TRBV11-2 and TRBJ2-3; weak D call: TRBD2 (6 bases). The CDR3 length is 15 residues. Germline CDR1 SGHAT, CDR2 FQNNGV. The V end lost 2 bases, the J end lost 0 bases, and 9 bases lay between the germline ends. For the CDR3, the DNA is TGTGCCAGCAGCTTATGGGGGGTTAGCACAGATACGCAGTATTTT. The encoded protein is CASSLWGVSTDTQYF.